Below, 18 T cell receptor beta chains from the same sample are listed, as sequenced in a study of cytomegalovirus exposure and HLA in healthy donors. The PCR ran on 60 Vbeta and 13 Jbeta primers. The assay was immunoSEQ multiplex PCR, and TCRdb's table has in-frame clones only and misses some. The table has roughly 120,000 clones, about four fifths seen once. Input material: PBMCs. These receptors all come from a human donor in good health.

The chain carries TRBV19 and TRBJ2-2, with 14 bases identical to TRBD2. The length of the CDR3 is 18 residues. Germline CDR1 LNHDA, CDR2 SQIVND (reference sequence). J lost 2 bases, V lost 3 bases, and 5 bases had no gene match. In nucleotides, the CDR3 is TGTGCCAGTAGTATCGGACTAGCGGGGGGTCCAAACACCGGGGAGCTGTTTTTT. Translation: CASSIGLAGGPNTGELFF.

The CDR3 spells CASSSRQGANYGYTF. CDR3 coding DNA: TGTGCCAGCAGTTCCCGACAGGGAGCTAACTATGGCTACACCTTC. The chain is built from TRBV6-1 and TRBJ1-2; 7 bases align to TRBD1. The CDR3 is 15 amino acids. The junction had 6 bases not matched to a gene; V was cut back by 5 bases and J by 0 bases. Germline-derived CDR1 and CDR2 are MNHNS and SASEGT.

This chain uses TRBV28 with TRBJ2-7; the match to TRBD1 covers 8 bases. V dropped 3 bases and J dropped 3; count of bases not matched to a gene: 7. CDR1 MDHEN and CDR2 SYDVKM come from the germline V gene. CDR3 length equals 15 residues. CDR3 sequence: CASSFRDRGFYEQYF. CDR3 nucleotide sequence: TGTGCCAGCAGTTTTCGCGACAGGGGCTTCTACGAGCAGTACTTC. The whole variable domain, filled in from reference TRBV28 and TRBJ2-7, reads DVKVTQSSRYLVKRTGEKVFLECVQDMDHENMFWYRQDPGLGLRLIYFSYDVKMKEKGDIPEGYSVSREKKERFSLILESASTNQTSMYLCASSFRDRGFYEQYFGPGTRLTVT.

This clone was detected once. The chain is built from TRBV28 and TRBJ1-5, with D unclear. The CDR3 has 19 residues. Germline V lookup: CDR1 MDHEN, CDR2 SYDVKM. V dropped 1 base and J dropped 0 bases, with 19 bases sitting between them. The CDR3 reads CASSLLVASLVYSNQPQHF. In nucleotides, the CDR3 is TGTGCCAGCAGTTTATTGGTAGCTTCGTTGGTATATAGCAATCAGCCCCAGCATTTT.

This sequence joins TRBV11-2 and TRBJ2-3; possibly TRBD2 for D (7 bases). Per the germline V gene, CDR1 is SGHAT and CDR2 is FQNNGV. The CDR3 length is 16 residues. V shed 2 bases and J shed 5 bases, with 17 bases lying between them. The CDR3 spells CASSLSLGGQGDTQYF. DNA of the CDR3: TGTGCCAGCAGCTTATCGTTGGGGGGGCAGGGAGATACGCAGTATTTT.

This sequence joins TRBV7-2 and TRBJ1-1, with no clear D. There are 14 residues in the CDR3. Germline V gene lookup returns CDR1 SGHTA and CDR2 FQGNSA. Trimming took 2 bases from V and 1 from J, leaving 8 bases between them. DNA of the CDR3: TGTGCCAGCAGCTTACCCGCGAGGAACACTGAAGCTTTCTTT. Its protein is CASSLPARNTEAFF.

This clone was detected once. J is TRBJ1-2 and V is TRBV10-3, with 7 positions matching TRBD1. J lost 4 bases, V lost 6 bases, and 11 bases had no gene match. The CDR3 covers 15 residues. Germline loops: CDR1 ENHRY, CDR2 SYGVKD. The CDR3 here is CAISKALGQSYGYTF. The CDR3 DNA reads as TGTGCCATCAGCAAAGCTCTGGGACAGAGCTATGGCTACACCTTC.

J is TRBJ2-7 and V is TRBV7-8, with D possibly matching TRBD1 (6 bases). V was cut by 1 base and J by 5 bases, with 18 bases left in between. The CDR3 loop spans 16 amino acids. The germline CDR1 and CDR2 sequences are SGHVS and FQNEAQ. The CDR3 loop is CASSLVLGNRADEQYF. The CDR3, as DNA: TGTGCCAGCAGCTTAGTGCTGGGTAACAGGGCAGACGAGCAGTACTTC.

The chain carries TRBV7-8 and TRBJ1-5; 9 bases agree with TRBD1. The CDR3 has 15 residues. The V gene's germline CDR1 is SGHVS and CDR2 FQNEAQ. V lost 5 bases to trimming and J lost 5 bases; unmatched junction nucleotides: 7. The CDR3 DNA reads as TGTGCCAGCAGCCGCCGGGACAGGGATTATCAGCCCCAGCATTTT. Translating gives CASSRRDRDYQPQHF.

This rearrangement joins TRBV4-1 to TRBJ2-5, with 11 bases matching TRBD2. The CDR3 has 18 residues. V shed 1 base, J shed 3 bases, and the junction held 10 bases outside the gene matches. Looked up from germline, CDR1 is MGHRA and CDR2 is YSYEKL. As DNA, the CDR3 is TGCGCCAGCAGCCAAGTTCCCAGCAAGACTAGCGGGGAAGAGACCCAGTACTTC. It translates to CASSQVPSKTSGEETQYF.

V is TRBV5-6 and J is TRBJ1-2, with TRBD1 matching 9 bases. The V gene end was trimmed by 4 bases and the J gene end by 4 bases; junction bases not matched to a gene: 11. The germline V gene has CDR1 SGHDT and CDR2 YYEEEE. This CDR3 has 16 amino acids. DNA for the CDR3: TGTGCCAGCAGCCTGGTCCCCGGGACAGGGACCTATGGCTACACCTTC. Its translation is CASSLVPGTGTYGYTF.

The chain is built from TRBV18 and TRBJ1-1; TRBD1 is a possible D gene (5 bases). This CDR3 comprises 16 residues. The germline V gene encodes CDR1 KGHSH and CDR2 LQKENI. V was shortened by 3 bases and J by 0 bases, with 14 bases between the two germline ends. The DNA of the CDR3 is TGTGCCAGCTCACCTATACCGACAGAGTTGAACACTGAAGCTTTCTTT. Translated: CASSPIPTELNTEAFF.

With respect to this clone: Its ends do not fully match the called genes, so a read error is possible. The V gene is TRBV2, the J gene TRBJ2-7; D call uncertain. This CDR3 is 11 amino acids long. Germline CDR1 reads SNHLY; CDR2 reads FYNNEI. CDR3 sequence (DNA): TGTGCCAGCAGGGTGTACTACGGGCAGTACTTC. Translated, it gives CASRVYYGQYF.

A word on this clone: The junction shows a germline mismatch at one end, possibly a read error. The CDR3 DNA follows: TGTGCCAGTTTACGGACAGTTAATGAAAAACTGCTTTTT. Encoded protein: CASLRTVNEKLLF. The chain recombines TRBV19 with TRBJ1-4, with D possibly matching TRBD1 (6 bases). From germline, CDR1 is LNHDA and CDR2 SQIVND (reference sequence). The CDR3 is 13 residues long.

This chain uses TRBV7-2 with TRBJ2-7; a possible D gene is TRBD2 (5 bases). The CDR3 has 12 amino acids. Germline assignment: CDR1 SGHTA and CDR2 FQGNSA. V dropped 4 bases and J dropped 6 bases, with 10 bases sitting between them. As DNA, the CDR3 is TGTGCCAGCAGCTCCCCGGAGGCCGAGCAGTACTTC. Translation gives CASSSPEAEQYF.

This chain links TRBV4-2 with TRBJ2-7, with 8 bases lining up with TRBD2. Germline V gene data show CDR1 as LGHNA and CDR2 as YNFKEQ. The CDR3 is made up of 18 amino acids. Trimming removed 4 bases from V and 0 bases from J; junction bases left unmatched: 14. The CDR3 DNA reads TGTGCCAGCAGCCGAGCGCAAATTACTAGCGGTGACTCCTACGAGCAGTACTTC. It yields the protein CASSRAQITSGDSYEQYF.

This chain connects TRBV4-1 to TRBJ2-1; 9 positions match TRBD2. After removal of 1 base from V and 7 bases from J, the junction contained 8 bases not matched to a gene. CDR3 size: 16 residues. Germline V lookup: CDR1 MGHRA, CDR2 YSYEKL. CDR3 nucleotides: TGCGCCAGCAGCCAAGGTTCGCTAGCGGGGATGAATGAGCAGTTCTTC. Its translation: CASSQGSLAGMNEQFF.

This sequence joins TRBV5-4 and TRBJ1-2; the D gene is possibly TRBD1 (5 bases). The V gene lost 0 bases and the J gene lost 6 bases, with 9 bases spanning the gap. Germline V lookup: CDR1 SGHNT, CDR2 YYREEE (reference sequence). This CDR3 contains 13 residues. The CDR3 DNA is TGTGCCAGCAGCTTGGATTCAGGGAATGGCTACACCTTC. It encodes CASSLDSGNGYTF.